The rows below give T cell receptor beta chains drawn from one sample of a study of T cell responses to AZD1222 COVID-19 vaccine. The table came from immunoSEQ multiplex PCR; TCRdb's copy has only in-frame clones and leaves some out. The sample contains 120,000 to 150,000 clones, around nine tenths of which appear only once. The sample in question was peripheral blood, obtained 28 days after the second AZD1222 dose. The origin of the receptors is an adult who received the AZD1222 COVID-19 vaccine. Each CDR3 is given with its conserved first and last residue. The D gene is left open where the match is weak. Clone size is given for some rows only: seen once, a few or many times, or a class if the clone is expanded.

V gene,clone size,D gene,J gene,CDR3 protein,CDR3 DNA
TRBV12-5,-,-,TRBJ2-6,CASGPGSGANVLTF,TGTGCTAGTGGCCCCGGCTCTGGGGCCAACGTCCTGACTTTC
TRBV7-2,-,TRBD2,TRBJ2-7,CASSFLAGGSFYEQYF,TGTGCCAGCAGCTTTCTAGCGGGGGGCTCTTTCTACGAGCAGTACTTC
TRBV10-2,-,TRBD2,TRBJ2-1,CASRLAGNEQFF,TGCGCCAGCCGACTAGCGGGCAATGAGCAGTTCTTC
TRBV18,-,-,TRBJ1-1,CASSPSEGGDTEAFF,TGTGCCAGCTCACCGTCGGAGGGGGGTGACACTGAAGCTTTCTTT
TRBV13,-,-,TRBJ1-2,CASSLVSGQHYGYTF,TGTGCCAGCAGTTTAGTCAGCGGACAGCACTATGGCTACACCTTC
TRBV2,few,TRBD2,TRBJ2-1,CASTRSGGAFNEQFF,TGTGCCAGCACCCGTAGCGGGGGGGCCTTCAATGAGCAGTTCTTC
TRBV4-1,once,-,TRBJ1-5,CASSPLPRSNQPQHF,TGCGCCAGCAGCCCCCTCCCCCGAAGCAATCAGCCCCAGCATTTT
TRBV11-2,-,-,TRBJ1-2,CASSPSRTVNYGYTF,TGTGCCAGCAGCCCGAGTCGGACGGTGAACTATGGCTACACCTTC
TRBV28,-,-,TRBJ2-3,CASSLGGRGTDTQYF,TGTGCCAGCAGTTTAGGAGGACGAGGCACAGATACGCAGTATTTT
TRBV19,-,TRBD1,TRBJ1-2,CASSIMGQLYGYTF,TGTGCCAGTAGTATTATGGGACAGCTCTATGGCTACACCTTC
TRBV5-1,-,-,TRBJ2-2,CASSLSVPNTGELFF,TGCGCCAGCAGCTTGTCAGTCCCGAACACCGGGGAGCTGTTTTTT
TRBV11-2,-,TRBD2,TRBJ2-2,CASSSRPIAGIANTGELFF,TGTGCCAGCAGCTCACGTCCCATAGCGGGTATTGCGAACACCGGGGAGCTGTTTTTT
TRBV5-1,-,TRBD2,TRBJ2-3,CASSPGMLAGGVDTQYF,TGCGCCAGCAGCCCCGGAATGCTAGCGGGAGGGGTGGATACGCAGTATTTT
TRBV28,-,-,TRBJ1-6,CASRVQGGGPPLHF,TGTGCCAGCCGAGTACAGGGTGGAGGGCCACCCCTCCACTTT
TRBV10-1,-,-,TRBJ2-7,CASSESRGNHEQYF,TGCGCCAGCAGTGAGTCTAGGGGGAATCACGAGCAGTACTTC
TRBV19,-,TRBD1,TRBJ2-7,CASKDRTLLEQYF,TGTGCCAGTAAGGACAGGACACTACTCGAGCAGTACTTC
TRBV5-5,-,TRBD2,TRBJ2-1,CASSFSAGGHEQFF,TGTGCCAGCAGCTTTTCAGCGGGAGGTCATGAGCAGTTCTTC
TRBV5-1,-,-,TRBJ1-4,CASSPYPKSEKLFF,TGCGCCAGCAGCCCTTACCCAAAGAGTGAAAAACTGTTTTTT
TRBV5-1,-,-,TRBJ2-3,CASRVTGKTDTQYF,TGCGCCAGCCGGGTAACAGGGAAAACAGATACGCAGTATTTT
TRBV7-2,once,TRBD1,TRBJ1-6,CASSMGQRISPLHF,TGTGCCAGCAGCATGGGACAGCGAATTTCACCCCTCCACTTT
TRBV28,few,-,TRBJ2-2,CASSSDNTGELFF,TGTGCCAGCAGTAGCGATAACACCGGGGAGCTGTTTTTT
TRBV3-1/TRBV3-2,few,-,TRBJ1-6,CASSLTSYNSPLHF,TGTGCCAGCAGCTTGACCTCCTATAATTCACCCCTCCACTTT
TRBV7-3,-,-,TRBJ2-2,CASSLRGVGTGELFF,TGTGCCAGCAGCTTACGAGGGGTGGGCACCGGGGAGCTGTTTTTT
TRBV7-3,-,TRBD2,TRBJ2-1,CASSKTGLAGVGEQFF,TGTGCCAGCAGCAAAACAGGACTAGCGGGAGTAGGTGAGCAGTTCTTC
TRBV14,-,-,TRBJ2-5,CASSQDYRTGRGETQYF,TGTGCCAGCAGCCAAGACTACAGGACAGGGAGGGGAGAGACCCAGTACTTC
TRBV3-1/TRBV3-2,once,TRBD1,TRBJ2-5,CASSQGQGMGETQYF,TGTGCCAGCAGCCAAGGACAGGGGATGGGGGAGACCCAGTACTTC
TRBV19,-,TRBD1,TRBJ1-2,CASIPTGDHYGYTF,TGTGCCAGTATCCCGACAGGGGATCACTATGGCTACACCTTC
TRBV2,-,-,TRBJ2-1,CASTHGYNEQFF,TGTGCCAGCACCCACGGATACAATGAGCAGTTCTTC
TRBV3-1/TRBV3-2,once,TRBD2,TRBJ2-3,CASSRQTGTSGTDTQYF,TGTGCCAGCAGCCGCCAGACCGGGACTAGCGGCACAGATACGCAGTATTTT
TRBV9,-,-,TRBJ2-3,CASSVEVGVGGTDTQYF,TGTGCCAGCAGCGTAGAGGTTGGTGTAGGGGGCACAGATACGCAGTATTTT
TRBV19,-,-,TRBJ2-1,CASSIGHTRLVPPYNEQFF,TGTGCCAGTAGTATAGGGCATACGCGACTAGTGCCGCCCTACAATGAGCAGTTCTTC
TRBV6-6,-,TRBD1,TRBJ2-7,CASSSGTGGQEQYF,TGTGCCAGCAGCTCCGGGACAGGGGGCCAAGAGCAGTACTTC
TRBV4-1,-,-,TRBJ1-1,CASSQVRRGEGWAFF,TGCGCCAGCAGCCAAGTGAGAAGGGGAGAAGGTTGGGCTTTCTTT
TRBV7-8,-,TRBD1,TRBJ1-6,CASSSGEGTVNNSPLHF,TGTGCCAGCAGCTCCGGGGAAGGGACAGTGAATAATTCACCCCTCCACTTT
TRBV28,-,-,TRBJ1-3,CASSSTSWRGNTIYF,TGTGCCAGCAGCTCCACCTCTTGGAGGGGTAACACCATATATTTT
TRBV28,-,-,TRBJ2-7,CASSISGDYEQYF,TGTGCCAGCAGTATTAGCGGTGACTACGAGCAGTACTTC
TRBV7-8,-,TRBD1,TRBJ1-4,CASSLGTGGALEKLFF,TGTGCCAGCAGCTTAGGAACAGGGGGCGCTTTGGAAAAACTGTTTTTT
TRBV6-5,-,TRBD2,TRBJ2-3,CASSSGRGSDTQYF,TGTGCCAGCAGTAGCGGGAGAGGGTCAGATACGCAGTATTTT
TRBV7-2,-,TRBD2,TRBJ2-3,CASSSAGGAGTDTQYF,TGTGCCAGCAGCTCGGCGGGGGGGGCGGGCACAGATACGCAGTATTTT